The clone carrying this T cell receptor beta chain was found once. Its antigen is undetermined. The data were taken from a study of graft-versus-host responses after intestinal transplantation. Libraries were prepared by immunoSEQ multiplex PCR; TCRdb keeps only in-frame clonotypes and omits some of them. The sample yields around 49,000 clones, approximately 88% seen once. The CDR3 runs 13 residues. V lost 1 base, J lost 9 bases, and 10 bases lay in between. Germline assignment: CDR1 LNHNV and CDR2 YYDKDF (reference sequence). The chain combines TRBV15 with TRBJ2-1; maybe TRBD2 (5 bases). This TCR was recovered from a human donor who was the organ donor for an intestinal transplant. The sample in question was unstimulated CD4+ T cells sorted from spleen or lymph node cells, obtained before transplant. CDR3 in amino acids: CATSRGSSFEQFF. The CDR3 DNA follows: TGTGCCACCAGCAGAGGATCTAGCTTTGAGCAGTTCTTC.